The sequence of this T cell receptor beta chain was determined in a study of T cell responses to AZD1222 COVID-19 vaccine. Study information: Pooled together were second doses at about 4 or about 12 weeks. Study conclusions and caveats: Repertoires were sampled only after the peak T cell response. Once two AZD1222 doses were given, Spike-specific TCR breadth and depth went up.

For this clone: Its specificity is not known.

V lost 4 bases and J lost 6, with 10 bases in between. CDR3 length: 14 residues. Germline loops: CDR1 MNHEY, CDR2 SVGEGT. Profiled with immunoSEQ multiplex PCR; TCRdb holds only in-frame clones, not every one. The repertoire holds 100,000 or so clones, with around 84% as singletons. The source is an adult in good health. The rearrangement joins TRBV6-2 or TRBV6-3 to TRBJ2-6; no clear D. Source: peripheral blood, taken on day 0 of AZD1222 vaccination. This CDR3 reads CASSSPYVANVLTF. The CDR3, as DNA: TGTGCCAGCAGTTCCCCATATGTGGCCAACGTCCTGACTTTC.